The 16 T cell receptor beta chains reported below all come from one sample, sequenced in a study of shared clonotypes between healthy human individuals. CD8 cells regarded as naive lacked CD45RO, were positively chosen for CCR7, and omitted terminally differentiated effector memory CD45RA+ cells. The protocol was immunoSEQ multiplex PCR, while the TCRdb copy is restricted to in-frame clones and leaves out a portion. The top ten hold less than 0.25% of the sample, which has about 800,000 clones, around 96% seen once. Source material: naive CD8+ T cells sorted from blood. The receptors were sampled from a man aged 25 to 40 in good health.

The rearrangement uses TRBV5-6 and TRBJ2-2, with a tentative D call TRBD2 (5 bases). CDR1 and CDR2 from the germline V gene are SGHDT and YYEEEE. The CDR3 covers 17 residues. V was trimmed by 1 base and J by 1 base, leaving 14 bases between them. CDR3 amino acids: CASSLRGRAGNTGELFF. DNA for the CDR3: TGTGCCAGCAGCTTGCGGGGTAGGGCAGGGAACACCGGGGAGCTGTTTTTT.

This chain joins TRBV7-6 and TRBJ2-7; TRBD2 might be the D (5 bases). The CDR3 is 13 amino acids. From germline, CDR1 is SGHVS and CDR2 FNYEAQ. V lost 0 bases and J 6 bases, leaving 9 bases between the germline ends. The CDR3 sequence: CASSLASGVEQYF. CDR3 nucleotide sequence: TGTGCCAGCAGCTTAGCCTCCGGGGTCGAGCAGTACTTC.

This clone was recorded once. The chain uses TRBV12-5 and TRBJ2-1, with 10 bases aligning to TRBD2. With V trimmed by 2 bases and J by 10 bases, 8 bases remained unmatched. CDR1 and CDR2 (germline): LGHNT, FRNRAP. The CDR3 spans 15 residues. CDR3 protein: CASGLRLAGEEEQFF. CDR3 nucleotide sequence: TGTGCTAGTGGTTTGAGGCTAGCGGGAGAAGAGGAGCAGTTCTTC.

The rearrangement joins TRBV2 to TRBJ2-5, with D unclear. The CDR3 loop spans 17 amino acids. The germline V gene encodes CDR1 SNHLY and CDR2 FYNNEI. Trimming removed 3 bases from V and 7 bases from J, with 24 bases in between. CDR3 sequence (DNA): TGTGCCAGCAGTGATTTTTTCCAGAGTCTTTGGCTTTTGACCCAGTACTTC. It encodes CASSDFFQSLWLLTQYF.

The chain couples TRBV7-9 to TRBJ2-5, with unresolved D. This CDR3 spans 13 amino acids. Germline V lookup: CDR1 SEHNR, CDR2 FQNEAQ (reference sequence). V lost 9 bases to trimming and J lost 2 bases, with 13 bases between them. Here the CDR3 DNA reads TGTGCCAGTATTGCGAGAGGACAAGAGACCCAGTACTTC. This gives the protein CASIARGQETQYF.

Here the CDR3 reads CASSSDRESEQYF. The CDR3 bases are TGTGCCAGCAGCTCTGACAGGGAATCCGAGCAGTACTTC. The chain is built from TRBV7-9 and TRBJ2-7, with TRBD1 matching over 7 bases. The CDR3 has 13 amino acids. Per germline, CDR1 SEHNR and CDR2 FQNEAQ (reference sequence). The trim removed 4 bases at V and 6 bases at J, leaving 6 bases unmatched.

The J gene is TRBJ1-2, the V gene TRBV18; D ambiguous. CDR3 size: 15 residues. The V end lost 6 bases, the J end lost 8 bases, and 22 bases lay between the germline ends. The germline gives CDR1 KGHSH, CDR2 LQKENI. The DNA of the CDR3 is TGTGCCAGCTCCGACTATTTAGGCGGCGGTATGGGCTACACCTTC. Encoded protein: CASSDYLGGGMGYTF.

The V gene is TRBV29-1, the J gene TRBJ2-1; possible D gene TRBD2, 7 bases. The ends were cut back, 7 bases at V and 0 bases at J, with 16 bases in the middle. There are 15 residues in the CDR3. The V gene's germline CDR1 is SQVTM and CDR2 ANQGSEA. The CDR3: CSAQGTNSSYNEQFF. CDR3 bases: TGCAGCGCTCAGGGGACTAACAGCTCCTACAATGAGCAGTTCTTC.

V and J are TRBV28 and TRBJ1-5; unclear D gene. Trimming took off 3 bases at V and 5 bases at J, with 8 bases between the two ends. Germline loops: CDR1 MDHEN, CDR2 SYDVKM. This CDR3 is built from 13 residues. CDR3 residues: CASSLRVDQPQHF. CDR3 sequence (DNA): TGTGCCAGCAGTTTGAGGGTCGATCAGCCCCAGCATTTT.

J is TRBJ2-3 and V is TRBV6-1; TRBD1 matches at 7 bases. The V gene's germline CDR1 is MNHNS and CDR2 SASEGT. The CDR3 consists of 15 residues. V lost 4 bases and J lost 5; bases outside the gene matches: 9. This CDR3 is CASSAPTGIGDTQYF. As DNA, the CDR3 is TGTGCCAGCAGTGCCCCGACAGGGATAGGAGATACGCAGTATTTT.

CDR3 sequence: CSATPEGGGDTQYF. Written as DNA, the CDR3 is TGCAGCGCCACCCCGGAGGGGGGAGGGGATACGCAGTATTTT. The chain carries TRBV29-1 and TRBJ2-3; D perhaps matches TRBD2 (7 bases). CDR3 length: 14 residues. The germline V gene has CDR1 SQVTM and CDR2 ANQGSEA. Trimming took 7 bases from V and 6 from J, leaving 20 bases between them.

V is TRBV7-9 and J is TRBJ2-5; D not certain. The CDR3 spans 13 residues. Germline lookup yields CDR1 SEHNR and CDR2 FQNEAQ (reference sequence). Trimming left V 0 bases short and J 5 bases short, with 7 bases between. The CDR3 protein is CASSLALGETQYF. CDR3 DNA sequence: TGTGCCAGCAGCTTAGCGTTGGGTGAGACCCAGTACTTC.

The chain couples TRBV4-1 to TRBJ2-7; 11 bases align to TRBD1. CDR1 is MGHRA and CDR2 is YSYEKL in the germline V gene. This CDR3 spans 17 amino acids. V shed 4 bases, J shed 5 bases, and the junction held 13 bases outside the gene matches. As DNA, the CDR3 is TGCGCCAGCAGCCTAGTCCAACTCGGACAGGGGGCGAACGAGCAGTACTTC. This codes for CASSLVQLGQGANEQYF.

This clone was counted a single time. This rearrangement joins TRBV27 to TRBJ2-2; the D is unclear. Trimming cost V 8 bases and J 1 base, with 8 bases left between them. From germline, CDR1 is MNHEY and CDR2 SMNVEV (reference sequence). The CDR3 is made up of 13 amino acids. The CDR3 DNA follows: TGTGCCAGCGGAAAGGTGAACACCGGGGAGCTGTTTTTT. This sequence encodes CASGKVNTGELFF.

This rearrangement joins TRBV15 to TRBJ1-1; possible D gene TRBD1, 5 bases. V was clipped by 11 bases and J by 1 base, with 11 bases between them. Germline lookup yields CDR1 LNHNV and CDR2 YYDKDF (reference sequence). The CDR3 loop spans 12 amino acids. In nucleotides, the CDR3 is TGTGCCGTCAGCAGGGAGAACACTGAAGCTTTCTTT. Encoded protein: CAVSRENTEAFF.

This chain uses TRBV7-9 with TRBJ1-2, with D possibly matching TRBD1 (5 bases). The CDR3 consists of 15 residues. Germline assignment: CDR1 SEHNR and CDR2 FQNEAQ (reference sequence). V was shortened by 5 bases and J by 2 bases, with 15 bases between the two germline ends. CDR3 protein: CASSPHMGPNYGYTF. The CDR3 DNA is TGTGCCAGCAGCCCCCACATGGGACCGAACTATGGCTACACCTTC.